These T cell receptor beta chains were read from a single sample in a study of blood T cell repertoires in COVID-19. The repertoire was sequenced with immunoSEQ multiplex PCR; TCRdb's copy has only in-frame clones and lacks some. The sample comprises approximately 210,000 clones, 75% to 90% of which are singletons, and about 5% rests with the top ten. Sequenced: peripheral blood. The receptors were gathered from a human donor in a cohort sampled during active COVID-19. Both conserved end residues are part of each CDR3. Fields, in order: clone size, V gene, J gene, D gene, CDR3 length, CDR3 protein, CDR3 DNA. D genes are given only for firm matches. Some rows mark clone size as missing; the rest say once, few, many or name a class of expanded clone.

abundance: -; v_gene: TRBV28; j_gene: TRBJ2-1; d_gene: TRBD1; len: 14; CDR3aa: CASSQGARYNEQFF; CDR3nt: TGTGCCAGTTCTCAGGGGGCGCGTTACAATGAGCAGTTCTTC
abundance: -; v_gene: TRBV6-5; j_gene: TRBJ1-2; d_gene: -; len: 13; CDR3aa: CASSYSGAQGYTF; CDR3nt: TGTGCCAGCAGTTACTCGGGGGCGCAGGGCTACACCTTC
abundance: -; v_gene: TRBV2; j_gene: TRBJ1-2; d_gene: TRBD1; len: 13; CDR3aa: CASRGTGNHGYTF; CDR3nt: TGTGCCAGCAGAGGGACAGGGAACCATGGCTACACCTTC
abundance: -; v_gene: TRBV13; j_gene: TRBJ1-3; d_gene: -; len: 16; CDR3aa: CASSLQPRGTGNTIYF; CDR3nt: TGTGCCAGCAGCTTACAGCCGAGAGGGACTGGAAACACCATATATTTT
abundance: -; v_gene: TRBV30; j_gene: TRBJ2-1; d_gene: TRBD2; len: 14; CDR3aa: CAWMGLAPYNEQFF; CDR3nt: TGTGCCTGGATGGGACTAGCGCCCTACAATGAGCAGTTCTTC
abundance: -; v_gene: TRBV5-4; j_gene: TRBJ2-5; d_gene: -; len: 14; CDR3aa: CASSRGAGQETQYF; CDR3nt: TGTGCCAGCAGCCGGGGTGCTGGCCAAGAGACCCAGTACTTC
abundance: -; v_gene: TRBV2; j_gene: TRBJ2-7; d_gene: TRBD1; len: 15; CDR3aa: CASSEALQGAGEQYF; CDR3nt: TGTGCCAGCAGTGAAGCGCTCCAGGGGGCGGGCGAGCAGTACTTC
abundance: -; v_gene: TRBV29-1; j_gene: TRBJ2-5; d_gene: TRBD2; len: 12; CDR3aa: CSSGSGQETQYF; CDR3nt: TGCAGCAGCGGGAGCGGCCAAGAGACCCAGTACTTC
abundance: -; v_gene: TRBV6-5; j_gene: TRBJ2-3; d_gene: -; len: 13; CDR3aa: CASSWGQADTQYF; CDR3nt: TGTGCCAGCAGTTGGGGGCAAGCAGATACGCAGTATTTT
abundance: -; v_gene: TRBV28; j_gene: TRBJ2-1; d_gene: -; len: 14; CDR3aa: CASTPGLAANEQFF; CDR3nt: TGTGCCAGCACCCCGGGACTGGCAGCCAATGAGCAGTTCTTC
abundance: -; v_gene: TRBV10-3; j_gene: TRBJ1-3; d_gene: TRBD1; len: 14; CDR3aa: CAISPTGAGNTIYF; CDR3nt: TGTGCCATCAGCCCGACAGGGGCTGGAAACACCATATATTTT
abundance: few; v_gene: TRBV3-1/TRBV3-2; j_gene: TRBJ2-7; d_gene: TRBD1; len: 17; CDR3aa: CASSQGRGGTGSYEQYF; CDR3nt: TGTGCCAGCAGCCAAGGGAGGGGGGGGACAGGGTCCTACGAGCAGTACTTC
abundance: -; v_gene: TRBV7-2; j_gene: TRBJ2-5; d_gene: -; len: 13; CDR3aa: CASSFSSRETQYF; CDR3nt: TGTGCCAGCAGCTTCAGTTCCCGAGAGACCCAGTACTTC
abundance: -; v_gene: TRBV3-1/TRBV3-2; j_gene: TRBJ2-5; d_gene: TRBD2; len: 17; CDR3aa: CASSQDLLAGAGETQYF; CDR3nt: TGTGCCAGCAGCCAAGATCTCCTAGCGGGGGCCGGGGAGACCCAGTACTTC
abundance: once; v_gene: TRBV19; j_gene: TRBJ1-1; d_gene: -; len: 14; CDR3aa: CASSVGGIYTEAFF; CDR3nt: TGTGCCAGTAGTGTAGGCGGGATCTACACTGAAGCTTTCTTT
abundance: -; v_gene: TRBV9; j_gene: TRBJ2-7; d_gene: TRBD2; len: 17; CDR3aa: CASSVGRPSGRSDEQYF; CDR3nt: TGTGCCAGCAGCGTAGGTCGCCCTAGCGGGAGATCTGACGAGCAGTACTTC
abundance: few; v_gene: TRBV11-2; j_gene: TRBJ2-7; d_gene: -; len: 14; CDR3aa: CASSLVPGSYEQYF; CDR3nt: TGTGCCAGCAGCTTAGTGCCAGGCTCCTACGAGCAGTACTTC
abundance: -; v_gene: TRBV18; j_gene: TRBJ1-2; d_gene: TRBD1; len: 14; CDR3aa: CASSPDGTAYGYTF; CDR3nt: TGTGCCAGCTCCCCTGACGGGACAGCCTATGGCTACACCTTC
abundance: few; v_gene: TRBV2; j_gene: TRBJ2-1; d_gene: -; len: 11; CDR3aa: CASTERSKQFF; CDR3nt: TGTGCCAGCACGGAGCGGAGTAAGCAGTTCTTC
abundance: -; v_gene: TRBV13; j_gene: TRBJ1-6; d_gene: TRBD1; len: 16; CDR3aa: CASSSDPGGMNSPLHF; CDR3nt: TGTGCCAGCAGCTCCGATCCAGGGGGCATGAATTCACCCCTCCACTTT
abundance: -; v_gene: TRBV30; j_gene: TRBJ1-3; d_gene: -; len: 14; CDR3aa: CAWSRGVEGNTIYF; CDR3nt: TGTGCCTGGAGTCGGGGGGTTGAGGGAAACACCATATATTTT
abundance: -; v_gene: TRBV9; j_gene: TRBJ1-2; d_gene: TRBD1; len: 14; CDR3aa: CASSVDGTGDGYTF; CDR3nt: TGTGCCAGCAGCGTAGACGGGACAGGGGACGGCTACACCTTC
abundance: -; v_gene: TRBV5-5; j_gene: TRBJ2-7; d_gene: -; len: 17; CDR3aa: CASSNVVYSYENGEQYF; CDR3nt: TGTGCCAGCAGCAATGTAGTATACAGTTATGAGAACGGCGAGCAGTACTTC
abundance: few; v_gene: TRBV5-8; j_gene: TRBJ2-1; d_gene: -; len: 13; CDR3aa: CASSPAAYNEQFF; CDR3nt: TGTGCCAGCAGCCCCGCCGCGTACAATGAGCAGTTCTTC
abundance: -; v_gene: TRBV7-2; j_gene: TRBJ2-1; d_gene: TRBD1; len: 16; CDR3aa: CASSLVGTGLYNEQFF; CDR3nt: TGTGCCAGCAGCTTAGTGGGGACAGGACTTTACAATGAGCAGTTCTTC
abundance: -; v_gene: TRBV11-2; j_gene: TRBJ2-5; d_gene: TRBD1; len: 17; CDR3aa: CASSLERVDRQAKTQYF; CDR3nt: TGTGCCAGCAGCTTAGAAAGGGTGGACAGGCAAGCGAAGACCCAGTACTTC
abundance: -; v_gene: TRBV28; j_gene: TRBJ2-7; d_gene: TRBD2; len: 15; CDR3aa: CASSLTSGRAPEQYF; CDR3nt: TGTGCCAGCAGTTTAACTAGCGGGAGGGCCCCCGAGCAGTACTTC
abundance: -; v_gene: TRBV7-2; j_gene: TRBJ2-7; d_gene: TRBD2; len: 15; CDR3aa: CASSVTSGGAYEQYF; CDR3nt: TGTGCCAGCAGCGTTACGTCGGGGGGGGCCTACGAGCAGTACTTC
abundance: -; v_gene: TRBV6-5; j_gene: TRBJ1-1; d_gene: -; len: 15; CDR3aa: CASSYSNTLNTEAFF; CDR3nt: TGTGCCAGCAGTTACTCAAACACCTTGAACACTGAAGCTTTCTTT